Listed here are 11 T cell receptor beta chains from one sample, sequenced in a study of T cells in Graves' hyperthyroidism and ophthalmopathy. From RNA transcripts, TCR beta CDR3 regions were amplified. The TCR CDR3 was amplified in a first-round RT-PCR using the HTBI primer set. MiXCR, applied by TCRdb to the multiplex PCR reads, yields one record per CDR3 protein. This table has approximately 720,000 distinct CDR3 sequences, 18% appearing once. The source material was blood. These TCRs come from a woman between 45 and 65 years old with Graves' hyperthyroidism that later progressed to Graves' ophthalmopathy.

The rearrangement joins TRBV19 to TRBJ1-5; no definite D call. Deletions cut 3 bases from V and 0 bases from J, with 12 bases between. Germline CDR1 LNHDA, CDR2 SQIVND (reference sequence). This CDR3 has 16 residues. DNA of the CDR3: TGTGCCAGTAGTATTCTCCCTCGCCTTAGCAATCAGCCCCAGCATTTT. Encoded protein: CASSILPRLSNQPQHF.

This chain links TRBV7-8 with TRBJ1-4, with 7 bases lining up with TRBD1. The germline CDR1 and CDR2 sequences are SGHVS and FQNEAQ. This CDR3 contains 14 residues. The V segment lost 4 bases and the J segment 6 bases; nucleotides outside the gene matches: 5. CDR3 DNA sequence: TGTGCCAGCAGCTCCGACAGGGTCCATGAAAAACTGTTTTTT. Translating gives CASSSDRVHEKLFF.

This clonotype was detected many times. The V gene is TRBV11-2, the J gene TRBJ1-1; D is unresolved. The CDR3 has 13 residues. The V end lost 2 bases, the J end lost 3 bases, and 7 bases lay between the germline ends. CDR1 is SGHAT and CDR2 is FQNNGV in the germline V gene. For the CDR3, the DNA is TGTGCCAGCAGCTTAAGGGCGGACACTGAAGCTTTCTTT. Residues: CASSLRADTEAFF.

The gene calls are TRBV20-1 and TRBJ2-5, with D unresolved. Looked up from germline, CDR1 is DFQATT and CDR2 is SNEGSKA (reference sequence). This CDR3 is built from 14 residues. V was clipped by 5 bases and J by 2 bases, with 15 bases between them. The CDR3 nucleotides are TGCAGTGCTCCCCATGAGGCCTCACAAGAGACCCAGTACTTC. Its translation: CSAPHEASQETQYF.

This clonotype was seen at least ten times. CDR3 amino acids: CASSLRSGTTGYTF. In nucleotides, the CDR3 is TGTGCCAGCAGTTTAAGGTCGGGGACCACGGGCTACACCTTC. The chain has TRBV27 and TRBJ1-2, with a tentative D call TRBD1 (5 bases). Germline assignment: CDR1 MNHEY and CDR2 SMNVEV (reference sequence). V was cut by 2 bases and J by 8 bases, with 15 bases left in between. The length of the CDR3 is 14 residues.

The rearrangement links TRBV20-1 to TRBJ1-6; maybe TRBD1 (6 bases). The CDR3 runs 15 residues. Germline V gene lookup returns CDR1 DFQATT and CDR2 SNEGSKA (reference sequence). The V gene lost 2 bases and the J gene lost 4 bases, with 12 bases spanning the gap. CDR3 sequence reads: CSARTSDRYNSPLHF. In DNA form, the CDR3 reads TGCAGTGCTAGAACTTCGGACAGATATAATTCACCCCTCCACTTT.

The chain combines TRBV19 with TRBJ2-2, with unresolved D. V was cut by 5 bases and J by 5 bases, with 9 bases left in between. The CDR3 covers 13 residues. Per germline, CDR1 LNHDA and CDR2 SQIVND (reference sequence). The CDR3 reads CASSLQVTGELFF. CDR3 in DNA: TGTGCCAGTAGTCTGCAGGTTACCGGGGAGCTGTTTTTT.

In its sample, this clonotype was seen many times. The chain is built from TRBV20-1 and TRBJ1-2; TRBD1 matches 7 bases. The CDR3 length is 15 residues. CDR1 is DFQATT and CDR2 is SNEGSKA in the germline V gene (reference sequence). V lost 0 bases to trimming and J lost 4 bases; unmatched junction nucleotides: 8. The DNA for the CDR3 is TGCAGTGCTAGAGATTCGGAGGGGGCAGGCTATGGCTACACCTTC. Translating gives CSARDSEGAGYGYTF.

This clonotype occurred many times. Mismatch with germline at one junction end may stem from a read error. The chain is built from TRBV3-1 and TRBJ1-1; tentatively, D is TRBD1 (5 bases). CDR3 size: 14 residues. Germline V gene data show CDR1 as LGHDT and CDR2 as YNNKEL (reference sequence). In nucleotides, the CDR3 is TGTGCCAACAGCCAATTGACAGCTAGCACTGAAGCTTTCTTT. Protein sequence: CANSQLTASTEAFF.

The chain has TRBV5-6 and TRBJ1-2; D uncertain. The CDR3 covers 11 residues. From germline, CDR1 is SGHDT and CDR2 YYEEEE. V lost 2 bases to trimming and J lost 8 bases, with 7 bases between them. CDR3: CASSLGMGYTF. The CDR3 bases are TGTGCCAGCAGCTTAGGAATGGGCTACACCTTC.

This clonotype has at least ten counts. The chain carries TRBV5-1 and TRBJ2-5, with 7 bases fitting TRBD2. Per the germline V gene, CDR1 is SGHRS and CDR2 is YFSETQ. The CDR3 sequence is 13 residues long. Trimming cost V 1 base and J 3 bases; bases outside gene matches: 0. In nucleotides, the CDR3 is TGCGCCAGCAGCTTGACTAGCGAAGAGACCCAGTACTTC. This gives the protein CASSLTSEETQYF.